This TCR beta chain is drawn from a study of cytomegalovirus exposure and HLA in healthy donors. In regard to this clone: Its antigen is still unknown.

The PCR ran on 60 Vbeta and 13 Jbeta primers. TCRdb's copy holds only in-frame clones and misses some; the assay was immunoSEQ multiplex PCR. The sample records around 200,000 clones, approximately 86% being singletons. V shed 0 bases and J shed 0 bases, with 8 bases lying between them. Germline V gene lookup returns CDR1 SGHRS and CDR2 YFSETQ. The CDR3 totals 15 residues. Overall study findings and caveats: Later genetic work tied a missense DCLRE1C variant to beta-chain V and J trimming.

Source material: PBMCs. The source of this sequence is a woman aged 25 to 45 in good health and CMV-seronegative. The chain employs TRBV5-1 and TRBJ2-3; a possible D gene is TRBD1 (6 bases). CDR3 coding DNA: TGCGCCAGCAGCTTGGTGAGGGGGAGCACAGATACGCAGTATTTT. As protein: CASSLVRGSTDTQYF.